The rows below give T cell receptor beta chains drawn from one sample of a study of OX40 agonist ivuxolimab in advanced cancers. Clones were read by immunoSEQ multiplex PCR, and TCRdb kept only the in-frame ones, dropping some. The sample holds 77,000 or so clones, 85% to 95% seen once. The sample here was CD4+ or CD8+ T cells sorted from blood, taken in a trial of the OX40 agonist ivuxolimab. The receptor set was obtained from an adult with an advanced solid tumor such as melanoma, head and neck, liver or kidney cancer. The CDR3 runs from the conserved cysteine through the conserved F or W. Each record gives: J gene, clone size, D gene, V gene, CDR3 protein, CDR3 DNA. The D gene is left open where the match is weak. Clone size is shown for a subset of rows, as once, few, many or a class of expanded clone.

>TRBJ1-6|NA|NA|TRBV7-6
CASSLGSDSYNSPLHF
TGTGCCAGCAGCTTAGGATCCGACTCCTATAATTCACCCCTCCACTTT
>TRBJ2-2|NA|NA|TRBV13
CASTSGSGELFF
TGTGCCAGCACCTCGGGGTCCGGGGAGCTGTTTTTT
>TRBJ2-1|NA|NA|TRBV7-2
CASNGFWGYNEQFF
TGTGCCAGCAATGGCTTTTGGGGATACAATGAGCAGTTCTTC
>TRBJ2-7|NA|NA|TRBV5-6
CASLLSGHYEQYF
TGTGCCAGCCTTTTATCGGGCCACTACGAGCAGTACTTC
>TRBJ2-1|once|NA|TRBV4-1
CASSPWSSQNNEQFF
TGCGCCAGCAGCCCCTGGAGTAGTCAAAACAATGAGCAGTTCTTC
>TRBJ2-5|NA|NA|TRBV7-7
CASSYGGGIETQYF
TGTGCCAGCAGCTACGGAGGGGGTATAGAGACCCAGTACTTC
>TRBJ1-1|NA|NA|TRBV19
CASSSRLEGNTEAFF
TGTGCCAGTAGTTCCCGGCTGGAGGGGAACACTGAAGCTTTCTTT
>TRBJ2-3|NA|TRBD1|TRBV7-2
CASSVTGGSDTQYF
TGTGCCAGCAGCGTCACAGGGGGCTCAGATACGCAGTATTTT
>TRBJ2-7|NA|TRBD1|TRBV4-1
CASSQEDRGLYEQYF
TGCGCCAGCAGCCAAGAGGACAGGGGGCTCTACGAGCAGTACTTC
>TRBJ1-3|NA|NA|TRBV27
CASSWSGDWSGNTIYF
TGTGCCAGCAGTTGGTCGGGGGATTGGTCTGGAAACACCATATATTTT
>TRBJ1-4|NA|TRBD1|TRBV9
CASSVEGTAEKLFF
TGTGCCAGCAGCGTAGAAGGGACAGCTGAAAAACTGTTTTTT
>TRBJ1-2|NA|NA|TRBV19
CASSTLITGFEDYGYTF
TGTGCCAGTAGTACACTCATTACAGGGTTCGAAGACTATGGCTACACCTTC
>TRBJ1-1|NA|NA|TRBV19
CASSIEGLDTEAFF
TGTGCCAGTAGTATAGAGGGTTTGGACACTGAAGCTTTCTTT
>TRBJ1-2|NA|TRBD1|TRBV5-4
CASSVGQGYYGYTF
TGTGCCAGCAGCGTGGGACAGGGCTACTATGGCTACACCTTC
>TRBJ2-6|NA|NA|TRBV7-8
CASSLLPTGFSGANVLTF
TGTGCCAGCAGCTTACTCCCGACAGGCTTCTCTGGGGCCAACGTCCTGACTTTC